This T cell receptor beta chain was recovered during a study of human T cells and chemical hapten exposure. Germline V gene data show CDR1 as SGDLS and CDR2 as YYNGEE. The CDR3 totals 14 residues. Trimming cost V 4 bases and J 0 bases, with 8 bases left between them. This clonotype was seen a few times. Time point defined: pre-sensitization, week 0. Noted treatment: therapeutic diphenylcyclopropenone sensitization with weekly scalp DPC. In the authors' methods: Samples held a median of roughly 100,000 TCRs, range roughly 20,000–690,600. TCRdb re-derived calls from the RACE reads in MiXCR, one entry per CDR3 protein. The authors' filters were not applied to this entry. Of fewer than 300,000 distinct CDR3 sequences in the sample, around 7.3% are singletons; the top ten hold less than 1.5%.

The source of this sequence is a man aged 18 to 29 with alopecia areata. Some clones in this sample may be carry-over from other donors' samples. This rearrangement joins TRBV9 to TRBJ1-3, with D perhaps TRBD1 (5 bases). Source: whole blood, taken in connection with sensitization to the hapten diphenylcyclopropenone (DPC). This CDR3 reads CASSTGASGNTIYF. DNA of the CDR3: TGTGCCAGCAGCACCGGGGCCTCTGGAAACACCATATATTTT. The full variable domain, completed using reference TRBV9 and TRBJ1-3, is DSGVTQTPKHLITATGQRVTLRCSPRSGDLSVYWYQQSLDQGLQFLIQYYNGEERAKGNILERFSAQQFPDLHSELNLSSLELGDSALYFCASSTGASGNTIYFGEGSWLTVV.